This passage covers 32 T cell receptor beta chains from one sample sequenced in a study of shared T cell receptors in the human thymus. Method: immunoSEQ multiplex PCR; TCRdb's copy keeps in-frame clones and lacks some. This table has some 760,000 clones, 80% to 90% appearing once. These data were also reused for a study on human thymus T cells.

Sequenced sample: thymocytes. These receptors were collected from a girl under two years old with a congenital heart defect.

This sequence joins TRBV11-3 and TRBJ2-1; the match to TRBD2 covers 7 bases. This CDR3 has 17 amino acids. Germline CDR1 reads SGHNT; CDR2 reads YENEEA. Trimming removed 5 bases from V and 1 base from J; junction bases left unmatched: 11. The CDR3 reads CASSPGPSGISYNEQFF. CDR3 DNA: TGTGCCAGCAGCCCCGGGCCTAGCGGTATTTCCTACAATGAGCAGTTCTTC.

CDR3 residues: CASDSSGLNITYEQYF. The CDR3 region has the DNA TGCGCCAGCGACTCGAGTGGACTTAATATTACCTACGAGCAGTACTTC. The genes are TRBV4-1 and TRBJ2-7, with D tentatively TRBD2 (5 bases). This CDR3 has 16 residues. Germline CDR1 is MGHRA and CDR2 is YSYEKL. Between the trimmed V and J ends, which lost 8 bases and 2 bases, there was a span of 22 bases.

This clone was seen more than once but under ten times. The chain joins TRBV10-3 to TRBJ1-4, with 7 bases matching TRBD1. This CDR3 has 17 residues. The trim removed 2 bases at V and 5 bases at J, leaving 11 bases unmatched. Germline CDR1 and CDR2: ENHRY and SYGVKD. The CDR3 nucleotides are TGTGCCATCAGTGAGCAGAGTGGGGACAGAAGAAATGAAAAACTGTTTTTT. Amino acid sequence: CAISEQSGDRRNEKLFF.

This sequence joins TRBV7-9 and TRBJ2-5; D is perhaps TRBD2 (5 bases). This CDR3 has 14 amino acids. CDR1 and CDR2 (germline): SEHNR, FQNEAQ (reference sequence). The V end was cut by 1 base, the J end by 5 bases, with 11 bases between. The CDR3 protein is CASSLERERETQYF. The CDR3 DNA follows: TGTGCCAGCAGCTTAGAGAGGGAGAGGGAGACCCAGTACTTC.

The J gene is TRBJ2-6, the V gene TRBV28, with D perhaps matching TRBD1 (5 bases). The CDR3 spans 17 residues. The germline gives CDR1 MDHEN, CDR2 SYDVKM. V was cut by 7 bases and J by 0 bases, with 16 bases left in between. The CDR3 DNA reads TGTGCCAGCACCCGTGACAGAGCTAACTCTGGGGCCAACGTCCTGACTTTC. It codes for CASTRDRANSGANVLTF. Drawing the rest from reference TRBV28 and TRBJ2-6, the complete variable domain is DVKVTQSSRYLVKRTGEKVFLECVQDMDHENMFWYRQDPGLGLRLIYFSYDVKMKEKGDIPEGYSVSREKKERFSLILESASTNQTSMYLCASTRDRANSGANVLTFGAGSRLTVL.

This clone came up once. The J gene is TRBJ2-5, the V gene TRBV2, with a tentative D call TRBD2 (5 bases). CDR3 length equals 14 residues. Per the germline V gene, CDR1 is SNHLY and CDR2 is FYNNEI. With 2 bases removed from V and 4 bases from J, the gap between germline ends came to 11 bases. The CDR3 loop is CASSEFGRGETQYF. The CDR3 region has the DNA TGTGCCAGCAGTGAATTTGGGAGAGGAGAGACCCAGTACTTC.

J is TRBJ1-2 and V is TRBV29-1, with TRBD1 matching 10 bases. With V trimmed by 0 bases and J by 6 bases, 4 bases remained unmatched. Germline assignment: CDR1 SQVTM and CDR2 ANQGSEA. The length of the CDR3 is 14 residues. CDR3 nucleotide sequence: TGCAGCGTTGAAGACCGGACAGGGGGGGATGGCTACACCTTC. This codes for CSVEDRTGGDGYTF.

The J gene is TRBJ1-1, the V gene TRBV6-1; 9 nucleotides line up with TRBD1. The CDR3 extends over 15 amino acids. The germline gives CDR1 MNHNS, CDR2 SASEGT. V dropped 4 bases and J dropped 0; count of bases not matched to a gene: 3. The CDR3 reads CASSAGQGMNTEAFF. The CDR3 DNA reads TGTGCCAGCAGTGCTGGACAGGGGATGAACACTGAAGCTTTCTTT.

CDR3 DNA sequence: TGTGCCAGCAGCCACAGGGGGGCGAACACTGAAGCTTTCTTT. Translating gives CASSHRGANTEAFF. J is TRBJ1-1 and V is TRBV6-5, with 8 nucleotides matching TRBD1. Trimming at V came to 6 bases and at J to 1 base, leaving 4 bases not matched to a gene. CDR1 MNHEY and CDR2 SVGAGI come from the germline V gene. This CDR3 is 14 amino acids long.

This clone showed up just a few times. V usage is TRBV6-5 and J usage is TRBJ1-1; D might be TRBD1 (6 bases). Germline assignment: CDR1 MNHEY and CDR2 SVGAGI. This CDR3 is 15 amino acids long. The ends were cut back, 6 bases at V and 8 bases at J, with 22 bases in the middle. CDR3 coding DNA: TGTGCCAGCAGCCCACCGGGACACCTACCAAGGGAAGCTTTCTTT. It is translated as CASSPPGHLPREAFF.

The chain links TRBV6-1 to TRBJ1-1, with D unresolved. Trimming removed 0 bases from V and 2 bases from J, with 13 bases in between. The CDR3 covers 16 residues. Germline V CDR1 and CDR2: MNHNS, SASEGT. CDR3 residues: CASSEAETPANTEAFF. In DNA form, the CDR3 reads TGTGCCAGCAGTGAAGCGGAGACGCCAGCTAACACTGAAGCTTTCTTT.

This clone was counted once. The rearrangement uses TRBV29-1 and TRBJ1-1, with 7 bases that match TRBD1. Germline V lookup: CDR1 SQVTM, CDR2 ANQGSEA. Trimming removed 7 bases from V and 3 bases from J; junction bases left unmatched: 11. The CDR3 is 14 amino acids. The CDR3 DNA sequence: TGCAGCGCCAAGGGGGCCGGTAGGGACACTGAAGCTTTCTTT. Translating it yields CSAKGAGRDTEAFF.

This clone was observed a few times. The rearrangement uses TRBV29-1 and TRBJ1-1, with 8 bases matching TRBD1. Germline V lookup: CDR1 SQVTM, CDR2 ANQGSEA. The CDR3 sequence is 12 residues long. V dropped 6 bases and J dropped 6; count of bases not matched to a gene: 6. The CDR3 sequence: CSVTGVIAEAFF. In DNA, the CDR3 is TGCAGCGTGACAGGGGTGATTGCTGAAGCTTTCTTT.

The gene calls are TRBV6-4 and TRBJ2-2, with 7 bases aligning to TRBD2. V shed 4 bases and J 3 bases; nucleotides not matched to a gene: 8. CDR1 is MRHNA and CDR2 is SNTAGT in the germline V gene. The length of the CDR3 is 16 residues. The CDR3 sequence is CASSAASGLHTGELFF. DNA of the CDR3: TGTGCCAGCAGTGCGGCTAGCGGACTACACACCGGGGAGCTGTTTTTT.

The J gene is TRBJ2-3, the V gene TRBV5-4; D is undetermined. Germline V gene data show CDR1 as SGHNT and CDR2 as YYREEE (reference sequence). The V end lost 1 base, the J end lost 6 bases, and 6 bases lay between the germline ends. CDR3 size: 12 residues. CDR3: CASSLPDDTQYF. The CDR3 DNA is TGTGCCAGCAGCTTGCCAGATGATACGCAGTATTTT.

This clone was recorded a few times. This chain uses TRBV10-3 with TRBJ1-1; D is possibly TRBD1 (5 bases). CDR1 ENHRY and CDR2 SYGVKD come from the germline V gene. CDR3 length: 14 amino acids. V shed 6 bases and J shed 0 bases, with 11 bases lying between them. CDR3 amino acids: CAISQTVLNTEAFF. In nucleotides, the CDR3 is TGTGCCATCAGCCAGACAGTTTTGAACACTGAAGCTTTCTTT.

This clone was counted once. The sample holds other DNA sequences that translate to the same CDR3. The rearrangement links TRBV7-6 to TRBJ1-3, with D uncertain. Trimming left V 1 base short and J 0 bases short, with 4 bases between. CDR1 SGHVS and CDR2 FNYEAQ come from the germline V gene. The CDR3 runs 14 residues. The CDR3, as DNA: TGTGCCAGCAGCTTAGGTAGCTCTGGAAACACCATATATTTT. Its translation is CASSLGSSGNTIYF.

The chain employs TRBV5-5 and TRBJ2-7; 10 bases match TRBD1. This CDR3 comprises 16 residues. CDR1 is SGHKS, CDR2 YYEKEE, per germline (reference sequence). Unmatched junction bases numbered 4, after V lost 0 bases and J lost 1 base. The CDR3 coding sequence is TGTGCCAGCAGCTTGGTTCCGGGACAGGGGTCCTACGAGCAGTACTTC. Amino acids: CASSLVPGQGSYEQYF.

In DNA form, the CDR3 reads TGTGCCATCAGGGCGGCTTTGGGGCAGGGCGTCACTGAAGCTTTCTTT. This encodes CAIRAALGQGVTEAFF. The chain uses TRBV10-3 and TRBJ1-1; possible D gene TRBD1, 5 bases. CDR3 size: 16 residues. Trimming left V 6 bases short and J 4 bases short, with 21 bases between. Germline V gene sequence: CDR1 ENHRY, CDR2 SYGVKD.

The chain is built from TRBV6-1 and TRBJ1-5; D might be TRBD1 (5 bases). Trimming shortened V by 1 base and J by 2 bases, and 27 bases separated the two germline ends. Germline lookup yields CDR1 MNHNS and CDR2 SASEGT. The CDR3 covers 21 residues. The CDR3 loop reads CASSEGGGARGILYGNQPQHF. The CDR3 DNA reads as TGTGCCAGCAGTGAAGGCGGAGGGGCGCGAGGTATTTTGTATGGCAATCAGCCCCAGCATTTT.

The genes are TRBV10-3 and TRBJ1-2; 9 positions match TRBD1. The CDR3 is 18 residues long. Germline trimming cut 5 bases from V and 7 bases from J; bases unmatched to any gene: 20. Germline CDR1 ENHRY, CDR2 SYGVKD. The CDR3 is CAISQKQGAEGIPIGYTF. CDR3 in DNA: TGTGCCATCAGTCAGAAACAGGGGGCCGAAGGTATCCCTATTGGCTACACCTTC.

V is TRBV28 and J is TRBJ1-1; 7 positions agree with TRBD1. The junction had 11 bases not matched to a gene; V was cut back by 5 bases and J by 5 bases. This CDR3 comprises 15 residues. Germline V CDR1 and CDR2: MDHEN, SYDVKM. This CDR3 is CASSPENRGPTEAFF. The CDR3 nucleotides are TGTGCCAGCAGTCCCGAAAACAGGGGACCGACTGAAGCTTTCTTT. Full variable domain (outside the CDR3, taken from reference TRBV28 and TRBJ1-1): DVKVTQSSRYLVKRTGEKVFLECVQDMDHENMFWYRQDPGLGLRLIYFSYDVKMKEKGDIPEGYSVSREKKERFSLILESASTNQTSMYLCASSPENRGPTEAFFGQGTRLTVV.

This clone was counted only a few times. The chain carries TRBV9 and TRBJ2-1; no clear D. With 0 bases removed from V and 0 bases from J, the gap between germline ends came to 19 bases. The CDR3 extends over 19 amino acids. Germline CDR1 SGDLS, CDR2 YYNGEE. DNA of the CDR3: TGTGCCAGCAGCGTAGCGTCCCGATCGGCAGCGAGCTCCTACAATGAGCAGTTCTTC. Translation: CASSVASRSAASSYNEQFF.

The gene calls are TRBV5-1 and TRBJ2-5, with D tentatively TRBD1 (6 bases). V lost 3 bases and J 5 bases, leaving 14 bases between the germline ends. The germline CDR1 and CDR2 sequences are SGHRS and YFSETQ. The CDR3 length is 14 residues. CDR3 residues: CASSSRGGIETQYF. CDR3 nucleotides: TGCGCCAGCAGCTCCAGGGGCGGCATCGAGACCCAGTACTTC.

V and J are TRBV5-4 and TRBJ2-2; 8 bases are shared with TRBD2. Per the germline V gene, CDR1 is SGHNT and CDR2 is YYREEE (reference sequence). This CDR3 region has 17 residues. The V and J ends lost 7 bases and 6 bases, in that order; junction bases with no gene match: 17. CDR3 nucleotide sequence: TGTGCCAGCTCAGCTTATTTCCGGGGGGGATCTTCCGGGGAGCTGTTTTTT. It translates to CASSAYFRGGSSGELFF.

J is TRBJ1-5 and V is TRBV6-1; no clear D. In germline, CDR1 is MNHNS, CDR2 SASEGT. V was clipped by 3 bases and J by 2 bases, with 11 bases between them. The CDR3 loop spans 15 amino acids. The CDR3 region is CASSEAGYGNQPQHF. The CDR3 DNA reads TGTGCCAGCAGTGAGGCAGGTTACGGCAATCAGCCCCAGCATTTT.

The chain carries TRBV4-2 and TRBJ2-7; D perhaps matches TRBD1 (6 bases). The CDR3 has 14 residues. The germline CDR1 and CDR2 sequences are LGHNA and YNFKEQ. V lost 3 bases to trimming and J lost 0 bases, with 9 bases between them. This CDR3 reads CASSHRTVSYEQYF. The DNA of the CDR3 is TGTGCCAGCAGCCACAGGACAGTCTCCTACGAGCAGTACTTC.

The chain uses TRBV2 and TRBJ2-1, with 9 bases aligning to TRBD1. V shed 6 bases and J 4 bases; nucleotides not matched to a gene: 7. Looked up from germline, CDR1 is SNHLY and CDR2 is FYNNEI. CDR3 length: 15 residues. The DNA of the CDR3 is TGTGCCAGCAGGATGACGGGACAGGGATACAATGAGCAGTTCTTC. Encoded protein: CASRMTGQGYNEQFF.

This sequence joins TRBV9 and TRBJ1-3; 11 nucleotides line up with TRBD1. The germline V gene has CDR1 SGDLS and CDR2 YYNGEE. This CDR3 has 17 residues. V lost 0 bases to trimming and J lost 0 bases; unmatched junction nucleotides: 2. The CDR3 spells CASSVAGQGDSGNTIYF. As DNA, the CDR3 is TGTGCCAGCAGCGTAGCGGGACAGGGGGACTCTGGAAACACCATATATTTT.

V usage is TRBV27 and J usage is TRBJ2-1; 9 bases line up with TRBD2. V shed 5 bases and J 3 bases; nucleotides not matched to a gene: 5. Germline-derived CDR1 and CDR2 are MNHEY and SMNVEV (reference sequence). This CDR3 has 15 amino acids. Here the CDR3 reads CASSLSGGFYNEQFF. DNA for the CDR3: TGTGCCAGCAGTCTTAGCGGGGGCTTCTACAATGAGCAGTTCTTC.

Only a few counts were recorded for this clone. J is TRBJ1-2 and V is TRBV10-3; the D gene is possibly TRBD1 (5 bases). The CDR3 runs 21 residues. The germline CDR1 and CDR2 sequences are ENHRY and SYGVKD. Trimming left V 0 bases short and J 1 base short, with 27 bases between. The CDR3 bases are TGTGCCATCAGTGAGTCGTTTACCGGGGGAGGAAGCCTATCCATTAACTATGGCTACACCTTC. Its translation: CAISESFTGGGSLSINYGYTF.

The chain joins TRBV7-9 to TRBJ1-1; 9 nucleotides align to TRBD1. The CDR3 totals 13 residues. Germline CDR1 SEHNR, CDR2 FQNEAQ (reference sequence). Unmatched junction bases numbered 4, after V lost 3 bases and J lost 8 bases. Written as DNA, the CDR3 is TGTGCCAGCAGCTTTGGGACAGGGTCGGAAGCTTTCTTT. It codes for CASSFGTGSEAFF.